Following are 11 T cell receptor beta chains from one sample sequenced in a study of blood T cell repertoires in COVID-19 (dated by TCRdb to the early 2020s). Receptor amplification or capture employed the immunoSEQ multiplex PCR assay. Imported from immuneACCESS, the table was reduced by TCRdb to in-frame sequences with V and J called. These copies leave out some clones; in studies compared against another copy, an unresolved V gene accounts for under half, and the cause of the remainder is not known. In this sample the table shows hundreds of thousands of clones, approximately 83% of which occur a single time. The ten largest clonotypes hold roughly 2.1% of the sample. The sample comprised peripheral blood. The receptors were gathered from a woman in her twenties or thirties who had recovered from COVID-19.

CDR3 loop: CATAAGYNEQFF. DNA for the CDR3: TGTGCCACCGCTGCGGGATACAATGAGCAGTTCTTC. The J gene is TRBJ2-1, the V gene TRBV15; a weak D match, TRBD2 (6 bases). The CDR3 totals 12 residues. Germline CDR1 and CDR2: LNHNV and YYDKDF (reference sequence). With 8 bases removed from V and 4 bases from J, the gap between germline ends came to 9 bases.

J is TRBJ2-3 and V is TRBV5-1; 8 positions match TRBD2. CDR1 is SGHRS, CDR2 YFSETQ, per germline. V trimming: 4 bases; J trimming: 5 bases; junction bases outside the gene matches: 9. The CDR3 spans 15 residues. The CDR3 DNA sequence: TGCGCCAGCAGCCGAACGGGGGGGCCGGGAGATACGCAGTATTTT. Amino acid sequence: CASSRTGGPGDTQYF. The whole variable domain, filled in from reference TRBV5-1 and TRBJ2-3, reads KAGVTQTPRYLIKTRGQQVTLSCSPISGHRSVSWYQQTPGQGLQFLFEYFSETQRNKGNFPGRFSGRQFSNSRSEMNVSTLELGDSALYLCASSRTGGPGDTQYFGPGTRLTVL.

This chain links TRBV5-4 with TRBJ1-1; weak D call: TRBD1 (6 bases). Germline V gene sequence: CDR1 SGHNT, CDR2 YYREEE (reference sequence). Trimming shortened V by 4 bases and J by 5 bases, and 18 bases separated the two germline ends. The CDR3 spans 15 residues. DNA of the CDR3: TGTGCCAGCAGCATTCGAGACAGGCCGCTAACTGAAGCTTTCTTT. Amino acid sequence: CASSIRDRPLTEAFF.

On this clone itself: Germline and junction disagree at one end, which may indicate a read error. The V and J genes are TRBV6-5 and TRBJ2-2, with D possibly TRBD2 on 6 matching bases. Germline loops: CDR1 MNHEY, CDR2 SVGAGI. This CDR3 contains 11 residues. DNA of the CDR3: TGTGCCAGCAGTACTTGGGGGGAACTGTTTTTT. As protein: CASSTWGELFF.

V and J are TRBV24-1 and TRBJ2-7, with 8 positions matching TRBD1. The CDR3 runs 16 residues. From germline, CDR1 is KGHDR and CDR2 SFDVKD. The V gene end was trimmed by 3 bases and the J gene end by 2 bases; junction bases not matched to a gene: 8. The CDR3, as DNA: TGTGCCACCAGTGATCCATACGACAGGGGCCCCTACGAGCAGTACTTC. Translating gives CATSDPYDRGPYEQYF.

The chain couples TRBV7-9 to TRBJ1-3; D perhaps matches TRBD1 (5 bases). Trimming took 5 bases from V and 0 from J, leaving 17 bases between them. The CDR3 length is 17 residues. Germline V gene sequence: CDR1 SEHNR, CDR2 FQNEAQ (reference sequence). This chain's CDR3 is CASSLWGDQGSGNTIYF. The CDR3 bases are TGTGCCAGCAGCCTATGGGGGGACCAGGGCTCTGGAAACACCATATATTTT.

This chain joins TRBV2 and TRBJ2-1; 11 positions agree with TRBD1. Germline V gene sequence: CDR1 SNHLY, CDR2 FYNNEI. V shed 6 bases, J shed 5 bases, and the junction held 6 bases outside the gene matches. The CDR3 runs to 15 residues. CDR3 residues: CASRGGTGGHNEQFF. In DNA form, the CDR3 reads TGTGCCAGCAGAGGTGGGACAGGGGGTCACAATGAGCAGTTCTTC.

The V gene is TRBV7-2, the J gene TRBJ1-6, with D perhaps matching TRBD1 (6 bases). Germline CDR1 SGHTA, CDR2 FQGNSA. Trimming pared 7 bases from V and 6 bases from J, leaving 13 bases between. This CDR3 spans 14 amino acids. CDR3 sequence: CASTPRTANSPLHF. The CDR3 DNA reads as TGTGCCAGCACCCCCCGGACAGCTAATTCACCCCTCCACTTT.

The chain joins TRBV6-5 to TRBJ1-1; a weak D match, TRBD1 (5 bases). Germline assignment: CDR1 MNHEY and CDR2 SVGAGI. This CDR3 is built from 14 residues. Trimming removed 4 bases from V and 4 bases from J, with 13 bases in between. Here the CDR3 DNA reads TGTGCCAGCAGTTTGGCAGGGTTGGGCACTGAAGCTTTCTTT. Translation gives CASSLAGLGTEAFF.

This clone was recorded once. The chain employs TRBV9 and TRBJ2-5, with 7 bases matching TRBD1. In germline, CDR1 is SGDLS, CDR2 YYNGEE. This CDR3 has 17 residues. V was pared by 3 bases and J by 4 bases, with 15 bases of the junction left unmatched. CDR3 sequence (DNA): TGTGCCAGCAGCGCCAGAGGGGGATTACAGGGGTCAGAGACCCAGTACTTC. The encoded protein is CASSARGGLQGSETQYF.

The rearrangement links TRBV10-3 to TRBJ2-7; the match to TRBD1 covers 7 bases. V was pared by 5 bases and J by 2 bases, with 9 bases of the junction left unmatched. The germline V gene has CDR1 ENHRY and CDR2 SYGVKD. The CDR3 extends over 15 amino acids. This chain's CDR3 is CAISMNRGSPYEQYF. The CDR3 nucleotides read TGTGCCATCAGTATGAACAGGGGCAGCCCCTACGAGCAGTACTTC.